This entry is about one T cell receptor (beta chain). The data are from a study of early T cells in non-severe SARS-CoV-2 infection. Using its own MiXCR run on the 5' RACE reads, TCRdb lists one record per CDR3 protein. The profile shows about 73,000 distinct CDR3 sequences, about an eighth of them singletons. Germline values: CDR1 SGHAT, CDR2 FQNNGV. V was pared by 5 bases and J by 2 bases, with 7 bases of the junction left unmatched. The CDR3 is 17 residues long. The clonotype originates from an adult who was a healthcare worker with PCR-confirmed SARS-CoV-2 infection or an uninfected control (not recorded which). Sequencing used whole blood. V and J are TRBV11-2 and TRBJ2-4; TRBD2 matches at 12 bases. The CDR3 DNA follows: TGTGCCAGCAGCCGATCTAGCGGGGGGGCTACCAAAAACATTCAGTACTTC. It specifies CASSRSSGGATKNIQYF.